The 4 T cell receptor beta chains given below trace back to one sample, sequenced in a study of immune cell composition in non-small cell lung cancer. This table comes from immunoSEQ multiplex PCR, and its TCRdb copy is limited to in-frame clones, with some not included. This sample has roughly 1,400 clones; 80% occur once, and the top ten carry 8.5% to 10%. Sequencing was performed on lung tumor tissue. These receptors originate from a human donor with non-small cell lung cancer.

CDR3 sequence (DNA): TGTGCCAGCAGCTGGGCTAGCGGGGCCCGCGGTAGGTACGAGCAGTACTTC. Protein: CASSWASGARGRYEQYF. The rearrangement links TRBV7-2 to TRBJ2-7; 9 bases are shared with TRBD2. The CDR3 length is 17 residues. Germline-derived CDR1 and CDR2 are SGHTA and FQGNSA. Trimming at V came to 4 bases and at J to 4 bases, leaving 14 bases not matched to a gene.

V usage is TRBV7-2 and J usage is TRBJ2-5; 14 bases line up with TRBD2. Trimming at V came to 5 bases and at J to 0 bases, leaving 8 bases not matched to a gene. There are 18 residues in the CDR3. The V gene's germline CDR1 is SGHTA and CDR2 FQGNSA. CDR3 DNA sequence: TGTGCCAGCAGCCGGACTGGGACTAGCGGGGGATACCAAGAGACCCAGTACTTC. As protein: CASSRTGTSGGYQETQYF.

This chain uses TRBV5-1 with TRBJ2-5; 13 bases align to TRBD2. V was pared by 4 bases and J by 4 bases, with 7 bases of the junction left unmatched. Germline CDR1 reads SGHRS; CDR2 reads YFSETQ. This CDR3 has 16 amino acids. The CDR3 coding sequence is TGCGCCAGCAGCCCGATACTAGCGGGGGGGCCAGAGACCCAGTACTTC. Protein sequence: CASSPILAGGPETQYF.

This sequence joins TRBV25-1 and TRBJ2-3, with 8 positions matching TRBD1. V was clipped by 1 base and J by 4 bases; unmatched bases: 7. This CDR3 is built from 16 residues. The V gene's germline CDR1 is MGHDK and CDR2 SYGVNS. CDR3 coding DNA: TGTGCCAGCAGTGAATGGACAGGGAAGCCAGCAGATACGCAGTATTTT. Its translation is CASSEWTGKPADTQYF. The full variable domain, rest sourced from reference TRBV25-1 and TRBJ2-3, is EADIYQTPRYLVIGTGKKITLECSQTMGHDKMYWYQQDPGMELHLIHYSYGVNSTEKGDLSSESTVSRIRTEHFPLTLESARPSHTSQYLCASSEWTGKPADTQYFGPGTRLTVL.